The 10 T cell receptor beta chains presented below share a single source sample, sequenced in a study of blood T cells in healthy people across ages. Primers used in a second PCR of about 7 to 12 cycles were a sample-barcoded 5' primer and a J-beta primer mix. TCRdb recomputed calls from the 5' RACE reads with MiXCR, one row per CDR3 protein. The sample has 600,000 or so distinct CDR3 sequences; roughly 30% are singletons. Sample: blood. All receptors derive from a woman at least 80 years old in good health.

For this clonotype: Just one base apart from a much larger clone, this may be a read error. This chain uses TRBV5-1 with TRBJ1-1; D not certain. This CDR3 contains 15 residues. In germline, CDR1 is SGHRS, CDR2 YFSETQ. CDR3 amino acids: CASSLREYMNAEAFF. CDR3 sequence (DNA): TGCGCCAGCAGCTTGAGGGAATACATGAACGCTGAAGCTTTCTTT.

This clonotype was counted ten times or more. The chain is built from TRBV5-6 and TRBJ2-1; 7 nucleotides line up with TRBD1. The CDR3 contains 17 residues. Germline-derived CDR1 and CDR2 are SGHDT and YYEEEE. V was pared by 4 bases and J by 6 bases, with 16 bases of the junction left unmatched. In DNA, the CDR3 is TGTGCCAGCAGCCCTCGCCGTAACAGGGGAGTGGGCAATGAGCAGTTCTTC. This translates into CASSPRRNRGVGNEQFF.

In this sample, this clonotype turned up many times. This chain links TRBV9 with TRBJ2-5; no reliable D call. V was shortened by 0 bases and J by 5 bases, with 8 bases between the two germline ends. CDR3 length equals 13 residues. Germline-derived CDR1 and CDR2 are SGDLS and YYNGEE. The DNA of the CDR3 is TGTGCCAGCAGCGTAGCAATGGGGGAGACCCAGTACTTC. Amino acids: CASSVAMGETQYF.

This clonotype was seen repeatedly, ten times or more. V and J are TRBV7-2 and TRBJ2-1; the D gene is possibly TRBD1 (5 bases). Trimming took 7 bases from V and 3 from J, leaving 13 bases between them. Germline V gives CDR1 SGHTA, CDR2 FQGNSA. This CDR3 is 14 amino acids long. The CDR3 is CASTQGIDYNEQFF. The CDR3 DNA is TGTGCCAGCACGCAGGGAATAGACTACAATGAGCAGTTCTTC.

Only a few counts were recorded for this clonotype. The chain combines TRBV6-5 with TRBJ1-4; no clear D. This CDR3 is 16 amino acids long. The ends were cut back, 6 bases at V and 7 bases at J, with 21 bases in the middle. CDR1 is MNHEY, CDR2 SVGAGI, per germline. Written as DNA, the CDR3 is TGTGCCAGCAGGTACCCTCCCCCAGGACCGGGTGAAAAACTGTTTTTT. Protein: CASRYPPPGPGEKLFF.

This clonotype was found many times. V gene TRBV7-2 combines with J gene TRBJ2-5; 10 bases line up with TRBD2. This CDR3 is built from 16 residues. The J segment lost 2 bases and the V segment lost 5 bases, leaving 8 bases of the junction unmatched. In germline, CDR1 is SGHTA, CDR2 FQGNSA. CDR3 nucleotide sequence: TGTGCCAGCAGCCCTCGAACAGCGGGGGGGCAAGAGACCCAGTACTTC. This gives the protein CASSPRTAGGQETQYF. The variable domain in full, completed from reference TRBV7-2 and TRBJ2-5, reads GAGVSQSPSNKVTEKGKDVELRCDPISGHTALYWYRQSLGQGLEFLIYFQGNSAPDKSGLPSDRFSAERTGGSVSTLTIQRTQQEDSAVYLCASSPRTAGGQETQYFGPGTRLLVL.

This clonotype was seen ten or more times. The CDR3 spells CSAIYGGGQQPQHF. CDR3 nucleotides: TGCAGTGCTATCTATGGGGGAGGGCAGCAGCCCCAGCATTTT. The rearrangement links TRBV20-1 to TRBJ1-5, with D possibly TRBD1 on 5 matching bases. The germline V gene encodes CDR1 DFQATT and CDR2 SNEGSKA (reference sequence). The CDR3 is made up of 14 amino acids. V was shortened by 4 bases and J by 7 bases, with 17 bases between the two germline ends.

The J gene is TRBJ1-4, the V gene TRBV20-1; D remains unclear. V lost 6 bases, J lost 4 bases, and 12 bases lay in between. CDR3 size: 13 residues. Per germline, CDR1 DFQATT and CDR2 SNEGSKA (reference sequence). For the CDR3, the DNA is TGCAGTGCCCTGGTGGGGAGTAATGAAAAACTGTTTTTT. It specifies CSALVGSNEKLFF.

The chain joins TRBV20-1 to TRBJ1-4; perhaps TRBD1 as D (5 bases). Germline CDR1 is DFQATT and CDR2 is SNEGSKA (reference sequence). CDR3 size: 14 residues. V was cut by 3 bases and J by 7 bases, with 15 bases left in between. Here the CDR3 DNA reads TGCAGTGCTAGGGAGGTTGGGGCGGTTGAAAAACTGTTTTTT. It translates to CSAREVGAVEKLFF.

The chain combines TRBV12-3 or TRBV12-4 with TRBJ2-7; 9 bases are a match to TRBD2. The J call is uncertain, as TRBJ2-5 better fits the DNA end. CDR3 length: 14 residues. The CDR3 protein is CASSSLAGRATQYF. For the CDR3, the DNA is TGTGCCAGCAGTTCGCTAGCGGGGAGGGCGACCCAGTACTTC.